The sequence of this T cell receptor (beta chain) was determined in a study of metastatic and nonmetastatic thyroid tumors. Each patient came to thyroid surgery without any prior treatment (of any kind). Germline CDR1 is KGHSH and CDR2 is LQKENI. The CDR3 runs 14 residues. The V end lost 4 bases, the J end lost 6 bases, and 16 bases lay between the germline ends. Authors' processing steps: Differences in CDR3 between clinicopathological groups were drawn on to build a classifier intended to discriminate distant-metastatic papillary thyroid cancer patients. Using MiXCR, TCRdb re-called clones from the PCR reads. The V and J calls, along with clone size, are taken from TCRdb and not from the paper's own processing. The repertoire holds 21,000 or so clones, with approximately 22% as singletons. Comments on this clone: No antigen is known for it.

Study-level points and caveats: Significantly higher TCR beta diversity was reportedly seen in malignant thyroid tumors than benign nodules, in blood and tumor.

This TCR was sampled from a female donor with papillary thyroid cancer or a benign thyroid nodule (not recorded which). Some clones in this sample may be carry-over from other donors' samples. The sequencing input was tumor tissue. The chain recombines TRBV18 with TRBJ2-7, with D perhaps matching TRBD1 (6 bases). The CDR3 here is CASSLRQDPPEQYF. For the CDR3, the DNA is TGTGCCAGCTCACTTAGACAGGACCCGCCCGAGCAGTACTTC.